The 10 T cell receptor beta chains listed next were all sequenced from one sample in a study of blood T cells in healthy people across ages. Together with a sample-barcoded 5' primer, a J-beta primer mix was included in a second PCR lasting about 7 to 12 cycles. TCRdb reprocessed the 5' RACE reads via MiXCR and lists one record per CDR3 protein. The sample shows roughly 1,800,000 distinct CDR3 sequences, approximately 50% of them seen only once. What was sequenced was blood. The source of these receptors is a middle-aged woman in good health.

This chain uses TRBV6-2 or TRBV6-3 with TRBJ2-7; weak D call: TRBD2 (6 bases). Trimming removed 5 bases at V and 2 bases at J, with 10 bases between. This CDR3 has 13 residues. Germline lookup yields CDR1 MNHEY and CDR2 SVGEGT. In DNA form, the CDR3 reads TGTGCCAGCAGTACAGGAGGGGCCTACGAGCAGTACTTC. It encodes CASSTGGAYEQYF.

The chain has TRBV27 and TRBJ1-6; maybe TRBD1 (5 bases). The V end was cut by 2 bases, the J end by 12 bases, with 11 bases between. This CDR3 comprises 13 residues. Germline values: CDR1 MNHEY, CDR2 SMNVEV (reference sequence). This CDR3 reads CASSLGGAIPLHF. The CDR3 DNA reads TGTGCCAGCAGTTTAGGGGGTGCGATACCCCTCCACTTT.

The table lists this clonotype with a few counts. In nucleotides, the CDR3 is TGTGCCAGCAGCCAAGATTTAGCGGGGGGGTCGGATACGCAGTATTTT. It codes for CASSQDLAGGSDTQYF. V usage is TRBV4-2 and J usage is TRBJ2-3; 11 bases align to TRBD2. The V gene's germline CDR1 is LGHNA and CDR2 YNFKEQ. The junction had 5 bases not matched to a gene; V was cut back by 0 bases and J by 6 bases. The CDR3 is 16 amino acids.

V and J are TRBV6-5 and TRBJ1-2; TRBD1 agrees at 7 bases. V dropped 3 bases and J dropped 3; count of bases not matched to a gene: 4. The germline V gene has CDR1 MNHEY and CDR2 SVGAGI. The CDR3 is made up of 14 amino acids. In nucleotides, the CDR3 is TGTGCCAGCAGTTATACGACAGGGTACTATGGCTACACCTTC. Encoded protein: CASSYTTGYYGYTF.

The chain couples TRBV4-3 to TRBJ2-7; D gene ambiguous. The germline gives CDR1 LGHNA, CDR2 YSLEER. The V gene lost 0 bases and the J gene lost 5 bases, with 8 bases spanning the gap. This CDR3 is built from 13 residues. The CDR3 sequence: CASSQDLAHEQYF. The CDR3 DNA reads TGCGCCAGCAGCCAAGATTTGGCCCACGAGCAGTACTTC.

The chain links TRBV7-4 to TRBJ2-4; 8 bases map to TRBD1. The J call may be mistaken, given a closer DNA end match to TRBJ2-5. The CDR3 extends over 16 amino acids. Germline V CDR1 and CDR2: SGHVT, SQSDAQ. The CDR3 loop is CASSPEDRELRETQYF. CDR3 DNA: TGTGCCAGCAGCCCAGAGGACAGGGAATTAAGAGAGACCCAGTACTTC.

This clonotype was counted between two and nine times. The chain is built from TRBV7-8 and TRBJ2-7; TRBD1 aligns across 8 bases. Germline V gene sequence: CDR1 SGHVS, CDR2 FQNEAQ. The CDR3 consists of 14 residues. V lost 5 bases to trimming and J lost 6 bases; unmatched junction nucleotides: 9. CDR3 in DNA: TGTGCCAGCAGCCGCGCCGACAGGGGAACCGAGCAGTACTTC. It encodes CASSRADRGTEQYF.

The chain couples TRBV11-2 to TRBJ2-5; TRBD1 agrees at 7 bases. CDR1 SGHAT and CDR2 FQNNGV come from the germline V gene. The CDR3 covers 18 residues. The junction had 13 bases not matched to a gene; V was cut back by 3 bases and J by 0 bases. Written as DNA, the CDR3 is TGTGCCAGCAGCTTGAACCCACTAGGGACAGCGTACCAAGAGACCCAGTACTTC. It codes for CASSLNPLGTAYQETQYF.

The V gene is TRBV7-2, the J gene TRBJ1-2; D perhaps matches TRBD1 (6 bases). The germline V gene has CDR1 SGHTA and CDR2 FQGNSA. This CDR3 region has 17 residues. V lost 5 bases to trimming and J lost 3 bases, with 22 bases between them. The DNA for the CDR3 is TGTGCCAGCAGCCAGGTCATCAGGGTGCAGGGGTACTATGGCTACACCTTC. Its translation: CASSQVIRVQGYYGYTF. Full variable domain (rest looked up from reference TRBV7-2 and TRBJ1-2): GAGVSQSPSNKVTEKGKDVELRCDPISGHTALYWYRQSLGQGLEFLIYFQGNSAPDKSGLPSDRFSAERTGGSVSTLTIQRTQQEDSAVYLCASSQVIRVQGYYGYTFGSGTRLTVV.

This clonotype has only a few counts. The CDR3 is CASSPPTVTDTQYF. In DNA, the CDR3 is TGTGCCAGCAGCCCGCCGACGGTCACAGATACGCAGTATTTT. The chain links TRBV7-9 to TRBJ2-3; D is unclear. V shed 5 bases and J shed 2 bases, with 11 bases lying between them. The CDR3 sequence is 14 residues long. Germline values: CDR1 SEHNR, CDR2 FQNEAQ (reference sequence).